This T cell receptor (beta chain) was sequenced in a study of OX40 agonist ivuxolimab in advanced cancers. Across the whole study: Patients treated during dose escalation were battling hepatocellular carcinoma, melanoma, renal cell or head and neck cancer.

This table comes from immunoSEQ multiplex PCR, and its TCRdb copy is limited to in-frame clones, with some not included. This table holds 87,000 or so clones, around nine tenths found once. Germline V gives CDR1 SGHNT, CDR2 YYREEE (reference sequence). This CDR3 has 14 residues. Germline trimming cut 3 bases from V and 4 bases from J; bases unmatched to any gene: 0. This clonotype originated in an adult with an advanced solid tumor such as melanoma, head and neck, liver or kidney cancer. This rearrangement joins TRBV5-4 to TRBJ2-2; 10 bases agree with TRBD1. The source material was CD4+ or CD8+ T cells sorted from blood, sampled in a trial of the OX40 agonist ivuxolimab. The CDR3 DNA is TGTGCCAGCAGCTGGACAGGGGGCACCGGGGAGCTGTTTTTT. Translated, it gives CASSWTGGTGELFF.